The text below deals with one T cell receptor beta chain. Its antigen is unidentified. Together with a sample-barcoded 5' primer, a J-beta primer mix was included in a second PCR lasting about 7 to 12 cycles. TCRdb reprocessed the 5' RACE reads via MiXCR and lists one record per CDR3 protein. This table holds about a million distinct CDR3 sequences, about 53% found once. These data come from a study of blood T cells in healthy people across ages. General study findings and limits: Diversity of TCR beta per million T cells declined in a roughly linear way with age. In long-lived donors, naive CD4+ cell counts and diversity exceeded those of aged donors.

Germline CDR1 and CDR2: SGHTA and FQGTGA. The CDR3 consists of 15 residues. Trimming at V came to 5 bases and at J to 1 base, leaving 4 bases not matched to a gene. The sequence came from a woman in her sixties in good health. The genes are TRBV7-3 and TRBJ2-1; 8 bases map to TRBD2. Sample: blood. CDR3 sequence (DNA): TGTGCCAGCAGCCGCATAGCGGGATCCTACAATGAGCAGTTCTTC. Encoded protein: CASSRIAGSYNEQFF.